These 21 T cell receptor beta chains were sequenced from one sample in a study of T-cell memory formation after mild COVID-19 (TCRdb year 2021). Library prep was done by 5' RACE. Sequencer: Illumina NovaSeq 6000. TCRdb reprocessing: public reads trimmed at Q25 with fastp, clones called with MiXCR, in-frame beta chains kept. Rows merge per CDR3 protein into single entries with the most common DNA and genes. For this sample the table gives roughly 370,000 distinct CDR3 sequences, of which 15% to 20% were detected only once. Under 25% of the sample comes from the top ten. Sequenced: PBMCs or a T cell subset sorted from them (not recorded which). The receptors stem from a man between 18 and 35 years old who had mild COVID-19 (a few samples of this study predate the infection). The sample titles of this study are shuffled in the database, so cell type and time point are left out; the donor was told from shared clones.

This clonotype turned up a few times. The chain is built from TRBV29-1 and TRBJ1-1, with D uncertain. Germline V lookup: CDR1 SQVTM, CDR2 ANQGSEA. The CDR3 is 14 residues long. The germline V and J ends were trimmed by 8 bases and 4 bases, with 20 bases remaining between them. CDR3 sequence (DNA): TGCAGCCTAGGCCTATACGAACTCGGCACTGAAGCTTTCTTT. Protein: CSLGLYELGTEAFF.

The sample holds a few counts of this clonotype. This rearrangement joins TRBV7-2 to TRBJ2-3, with 11 bases lining up with TRBD2. Unmatched junction bases numbered 12, after V lost 5 bases and J lost 2 bases. CDR1 SGHTA and CDR2 FQGNSA come from the germline V gene. The CDR3 is made up of 18 amino acids. CDR3 DNA sequence: TGTGCCAGCAGCCCGCGGGTAGCGGGGGGGGGGATCACAGATACGCAGTATTTT. Its translation: CASSPRVAGGGITDTQYF. The full variable domain, in which reference TRBV7-2 and TRBJ2-3 provide the parts outside the CDR3, is GAGVSQSPSNKVTEKGKDVELRCDPISGHTALYWYRQSLGQGLEFLIYFQGNSAPDKSGLPSDRFSAERTGGSVSTLTIQRTQQEDSAVYLCASSPRVAGGGITDTQYFGPGTRLTVL.

The chain carries TRBV5-1 and TRBJ1-4; the match to TRBD1 covers 7 bases. The J segment lost 6 bases and the V segment lost 3 bases, leaving 5 bases of the junction unmatched. Looked up from germline, CDR1 is SGHRS and CDR2 is YFSETQ. The CDR3 spans 14 residues. The CDR3 bases are TGCGCCAGCAGCTACTCAACAGGGGATGAAAAACTGTTTTTT. It specifies CASSYSTGDEKLFF. Based on the CDR3 plus reference TRBV5-1 and TRBJ1-4, the full variable domain is KAGVTQTPRYLIKTRGQQVTLSCSPISGHRSVSWYQQTPGQGLQFLFEYFSETQRNKGNFPGRFSGRQFSNSRSEMNVSTLELGDSALYLCASSYSTGDEKLFFGSGTQLSVL.

J is TRBJ1-2 and V is TRBV5-1; D is undetermined. CDR1 and CDR2 (germline): SGHRS, YFSETQ. The V end was cut by 4 bases, the J end by 5 bases, with 12 bases between. The length of the CDR3 is 13 residues. The CDR3 bases are TGCGCCAGCAGCCCGGACCCAGGATATGGCTACACCTTC. Encoded protein: CASSPDPGYGYTF.

This clonotype has a handful of counts. This chain joins TRBV6-6 and TRBJ2-1; 10 nucleotides align to TRBD1. This CDR3 is 15 amino acids long. V was pared by 2 bases and J by 7 bases, with 5 bases of the junction left unmatched. The germline CDR1 and CDR2 sequences are MNHNY and SVGAGI (reference sequence). CDR3 DNA sequence: TGTGCCAGCAGTTACCCTCAGGACAGGGGGAATGAGCAGTTCTTC. Its protein product is CASSYPQDRGNEQFF.

This clonotype was counted many times. This chain uses TRBV12-3 or TRBV12-4 with TRBJ2-2; the D is unclear. The V and J ends lost 5 bases and 2 bases respectively, with 12 bases between them. The CDR3 has 15 residues. The CDR3 region is CASSPGRPNTGELFF. The CDR3 coding sequence is TGTGCCAGCAGTCCTGGGCGTCCAAACACCGGGGAGCTGTTTTTT.

The rearrangement joins TRBV7-8 to TRBJ1-2, with TRBD1 as a possible D gene (6 bases). Trimming left V 4 bases short and J 4 bases short, with 13 bases between. CDR3 length equals 14 residues. Germline V gene sequence: CDR1 SGHVS, CDR2 FQNEAQ. CDR3: CASSSGGQSYGYTF. CDR3 sequence (DNA): TGTGCCAGCAGCTCAGGAGGACAGTCCTATGGCTACACCTTC. Full variable domain (remainder filled in from reference TRBV7-8 and TRBJ1-2): GAGVSQSPRYKVAKRGQDVALRCDPISGHVSLFWYQQALGQGPEFLTYFQNEAQLDKSGLPSDRFFAERPEGSVSTLKIQRTQQEDSAVYLCASSSGGQSYGYTFGSGTRLTVV.

The V call is TRBV29-1, the J call TRBJ1-1; TRBD1 is a possible D gene (5 bases). The V and J ends lost 5 bases and 5 bases respectively, with 18 bases between them. The CDR3 runs to 14 residues. Germline V gene data show CDR1 as SQVTM and CDR2 as ANQGSEA. The CDR3: CSVYSSGRKTEAFF. The CDR3 DNA follows: TGCAGCGTTTACAGCTCGGGGCGGAAGACTGAAGCTTTCTTT.

The genes are TRBV5-1 and TRBJ2-1; a weak D match, TRBD1 (5 bases). The CDR3 is 14 amino acids. Germline CDR1 and CDR2: SGHRS and YFSETQ. V was trimmed by 0 bases and J by 6 bases, leaving 10 bases between them. CDR3: CASSLVWGGNEQFF. The DNA for the CDR3 is TGCGCCAGCAGCTTGGTTTGGGGCGGCAATGAGCAGTTCTTC.

The V call is TRBV15, the J call TRBJ1-2, with 7 bases fitting TRBD1. Per germline, CDR1 LNHNV and CDR2 YYDKDF (reference sequence). This CDR3 contains 13 residues. Losses at the gene ends were 3 bases for V and 4 bases for J; bases not matched to a gene: 2. The CDR3 here is CATSSWDSYGYTF. Here the CDR3 DNA reads TGTGCCACCAGCAGCTGGGACAGCTATGGCTACACCTTC.

The V and J genes are TRBV12-3 or TRBV12-4 and TRBJ2-6, with D uncertain. The CDR3 extends over 14 amino acids. Deletions cut 3 bases from V and 1 base from J, with 4 bases between. The chain's CDR3 is CASSFWSGANVLTF. CDR3 DNA: TGTGCCAGCAGTTTTTGGTCTGGGGCCAACGTCCTGACTTTC.

The rearrangement uses TRBV11-2 and TRBJ2-1, with 8 bases identical to TRBD2. Germline CDR1 SGHAT, CDR2 FQNNGV. Trimming at V came to 5 bases and at J to 3 bases, leaving 9 bases not matched to a gene. The CDR3 spans 16 residues. Here the CDR3 DNA reads TGTGCCAGCAGCCCGGGGGCTAGCGGGCACTACAATGAGCAGTTCTTC. It translates to CASSPGASGHYNEQFF.

A word on this clonotype: Its ends do not fully match the called genes, so a read error is possible. The rearrangement joins TRBV3-1 to TRBJ1-1; D call uncertain. Germline V gives CDR1 LGHDT, CDR2 YNNKEL (reference sequence). CDR3 length: 13 amino acids. This CDR3 is CASRQVPGIEAFF. CDR3 bases: TGTGCCAGCAGACAAGTGCCTGGGATTGAAGCTTTCTTT. Using reference TRBV3-1 and TRBJ1-1 for the parts outside the CDR3, the full variable domain is DTAVSQTPKYLVTQMGNDKSIKCEQNLGHDTMYWYKQDSKKFLKIMFSYNNKELIINETVPNRFSPKSPDKAHLNLHINSLELGDSAVYFCASRQVPGIEAFFGQGTRLTVV.

The chain employs TRBV21-1 and TRBJ1-2. TRBV21-1 is an annotated pseudogene. CDR3 length: 15 amino acids. This CDR3 reads CASSPQMDGNYGYTF. The CDR3 bases are TGTGCCAGCAGTCCTCAGATGGACGGTAACTATGGCTACACCTTC.

This clonotype was counted ten times or more. The chain has TRBV7-8 and TRBJ2-2; either TRBD1 or TRBD2 may supply D (5 bases each). Germline lookup yields CDR1 SGHVS and CDR2 FQNEAQ. The CDR3 consists of 15 residues. The V end was cut by 3 bases, the J end by 6 bases, with 14 bases between. CDR3 coding DNA: TGTGCCAGCAGCTTTCAGGGAGTGTCGGCCGGGGAGCTGTTTTTT. Protein sequence: CASSFQGVSAGELFF.

The chain recombines TRBV9 with TRBJ2-7; 10 bases align to TRBD2. The CDR3 is made up of 16 amino acids. The V and J ends lost 0 bases and 0 bases, in that order; junction bases with no gene match: 3. Germline V gene data show CDR1 as SGDLS and CDR2 as YYNGEE. The CDR3 spells CASSVGPSGGSYEQYF. In DNA, the CDR3 is TGTGCCAGCAGCGTAGGGCCTAGCGGGGGCTCCTACGAGCAGTACTTC.

The sample holds many counts of this clonotype. The rearrangement joins TRBV6-5 to TRBJ2-1; D unresolved. Trimming removed 6 bases at V and 9 bases at J, with 12 bases between. In germline, CDR1 is MNHEY, CDR2 SVGAGI. This CDR3 is 12 amino acids long. This CDR3 is CASRPTASEQFF. CDR3 coding DNA: TGTGCCAGCAGACCTACCGCCTCTGAGCAGTTCTTC.

Many counts were recorded for this clonotype. The chain uses TRBV6-6 and TRBJ2-1; TRBD2 matches 11 bases. The CDR3 is 16 residues long. Germline lookup yields CDR1 MNHNY and CDR2 SVGAGI (reference sequence). V lost 4 bases, J lost 4 bases, and 6 bases stayed unmatched. The CDR3 loop reads CASSLAGGLRYNEQFF. The CDR3 DNA reads TGTGCCAGCAGTTTAGCGGGGGGGCTGAGGTACAATGAGCAGTTCTTC.

V gene TRBV6-2 or TRBV6-3 combines with J gene TRBJ2-2; no firm D call. V dropped 10 bases and J dropped 9 bases, with 15 bases sitting between them. The CDR3 has 12 residues. Germline CDR1 MNHEY, CDR2 SVGEGT. CDR3: CATGAQLRELFF. In nucleotides, the CDR3 is TGTGCCACCGGCGCTCAGTTACGGGAGCTGTTTTTT.

This clonotype showed up just a few times. The chain joins TRBV7-2 to TRBJ2-3; 8 bases match TRBD1. Looked up from germline, CDR1 is SGHTA and CDR2 is FQGNSA. V trimming: 4 bases; J trimming: 6 bases; junction bases outside the gene matches: 6. The length of the CDR3 is 14 residues. DNA for the CDR3: TGTGCCAGCAGCTCGGACAGGGTTATGGATACGCAGTATTTT. This gives the protein CASSSDRVMDTQYF.

The rearrangement uses TRBV7-2 and TRBJ1-5; 7 bases match TRBD1. The CDR3 has 15 amino acids. Germline CDR1 reads SGHTA; CDR2 reads FQGNSA. With V trimmed by 5 bases and J by 7 bases, 11 bases remained unmatched. The chain's CDR3 is CASSPETGFNQPQHF. CDR3 DNA: TGTGCCAGCAGCCCCGAGACAGGGTTTAACCAGCCCCAGCATTTT.